This TCR beta chain is from a study of blood T cell repertoires in COVID-19. The wider study: Sites in the United States, Italy and Spain provided acute and convalescent COVID-19 samples. The cDNA or gDNA used as material had been derived from T cells, B-cell-depleted T cells, or PBMCs.

Methods used by the authors: Estimates of nucleated cell counts were drawn from the amplification of reference gene primers. Libraries were prepared by immunoSEQ multiplex PCR; TCRdb keeps only in-frame clonotypes and omits some of them. D and trimming come from the DNA, and the V and J calls and clone size come from that table. The sample shows around 70,000 clones, about nine tenths of them seen only once. The germline V gene has CDR1 SGHRS and CDR2 YFSETQ. V dropped 6 bases and J dropped 4 bases, with 16 bases sitting between them. CDR3 length equals 14 residues. Input material: peripheral blood. The source is a woman of 80 years or more with active or convalescent COVID-19. V and J are TRBV5-1 and TRBJ2-5; a possible D gene is TRBD2 (6 bases). The CDR3 DNA sequence: TGCGCCAGCACTGGCGGGACTCCTGGAGAGACCCAGTACTTC. Translated: CASTGGTPGETQYF.